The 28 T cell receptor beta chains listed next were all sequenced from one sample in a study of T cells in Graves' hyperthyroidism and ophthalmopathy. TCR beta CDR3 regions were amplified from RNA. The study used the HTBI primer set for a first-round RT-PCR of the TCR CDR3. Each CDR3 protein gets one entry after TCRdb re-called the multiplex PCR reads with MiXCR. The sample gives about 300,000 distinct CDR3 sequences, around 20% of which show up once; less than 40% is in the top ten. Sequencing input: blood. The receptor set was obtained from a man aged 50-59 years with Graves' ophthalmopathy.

The CDR3, as DNA: TGCAGCTCAGGGGATGGCACAGATACGCAGTATTTT. It encodes CSSGDGTDTQYF. The V call is TRBV29-1, the J call TRBJ2-3, with a tentative D call TRBD1 (6 bases). CDR1 and CDR2 (germline): SQVTM, ANQGSEA. The V end was cut by 8 bases, the J end by 1 base, with 10 bases between. This CDR3 region has 12 residues.

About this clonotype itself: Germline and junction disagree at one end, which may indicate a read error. The CDR3: CASRIGTGRRDTQYF. The CDR3 nucleotides are TGTGCCAGTAGGATAGGGACTGGCCGAAGAGATACGCAGTATTTT. V and J are TRBV19 and TRBJ2-3, with TRBD2 as a possible D gene (6 bases). The CDR3 is 15 amino acids. Germline assignment: CDR1 LNHDA and CDR2 SQIVND (reference sequence).

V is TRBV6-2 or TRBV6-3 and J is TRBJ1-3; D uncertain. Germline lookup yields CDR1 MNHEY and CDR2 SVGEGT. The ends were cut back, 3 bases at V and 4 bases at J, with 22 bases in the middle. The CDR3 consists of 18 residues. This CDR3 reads CASSYIPSVPTSGNTIYF. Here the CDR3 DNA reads TGTGCCAGCAGTTATATCCCGTCTGTACCTACTAGCGGAAACACCATATATTTT.

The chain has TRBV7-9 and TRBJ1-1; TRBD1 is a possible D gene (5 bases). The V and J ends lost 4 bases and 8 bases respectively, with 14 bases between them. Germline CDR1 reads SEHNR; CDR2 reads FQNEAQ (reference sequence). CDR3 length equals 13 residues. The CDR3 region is CASSWLGRAEAFF. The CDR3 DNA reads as TGTGCCAGCAGCTGGTTGGGGCGAGCAGAAGCTTTCTTT.

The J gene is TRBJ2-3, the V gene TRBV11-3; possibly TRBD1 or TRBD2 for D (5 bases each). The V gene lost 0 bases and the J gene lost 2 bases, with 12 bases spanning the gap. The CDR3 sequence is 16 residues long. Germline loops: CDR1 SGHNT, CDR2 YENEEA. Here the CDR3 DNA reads TGTGCCAGCAGCTTAGAAGGGACGAAACCCACAGATACGCAGTATTTT. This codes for CASSLEGTKPTDTQYF.

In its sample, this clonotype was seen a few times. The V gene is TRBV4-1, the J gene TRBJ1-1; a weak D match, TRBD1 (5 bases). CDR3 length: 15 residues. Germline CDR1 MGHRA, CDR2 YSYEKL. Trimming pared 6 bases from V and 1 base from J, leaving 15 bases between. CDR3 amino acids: CASRVPGVRNTEAFF. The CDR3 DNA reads TGCGCCAGCAGGGTCCCGGGGGTCAGGAACACTGAAGCTTTCTTT.

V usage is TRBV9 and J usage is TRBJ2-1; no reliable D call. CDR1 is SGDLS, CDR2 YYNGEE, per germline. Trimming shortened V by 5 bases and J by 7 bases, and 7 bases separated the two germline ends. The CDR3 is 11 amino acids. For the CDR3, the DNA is TGTGCCAGCAGTTTCAAAAATGAGCAGTTCTTC. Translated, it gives CASSFKNEQFF. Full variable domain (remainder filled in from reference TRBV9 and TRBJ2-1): DSGVTQTPKHLITATGQRVTLRCSPRSGDLSVYWYQQSLDQGLQFLIQYYNGEERAKGNILERFSAQQFPDLHSELNLSSLELGDSALYFCASSFKNEQFFGPGTRLTVL.

CDR3 nucleotide sequence: TGTGCCAGCAGTTTGGCTAGCGGGGGGGAGACCCAGTACTTC. It specifies CASSLASGGETQYF. The chain recombines TRBV12-3 or TRBV12-4 with TRBJ2-5, with 11 bases matching TRBD2. With V trimmed by 3 bases and J by 5 bases, 2 bases remained unmatched. The CDR3 is 14 amino acids.

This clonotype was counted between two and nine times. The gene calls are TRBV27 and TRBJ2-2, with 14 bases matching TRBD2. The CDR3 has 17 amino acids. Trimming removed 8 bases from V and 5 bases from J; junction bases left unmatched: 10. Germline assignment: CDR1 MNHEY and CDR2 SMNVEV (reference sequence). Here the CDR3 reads CASAPGTSGRGTGELFF. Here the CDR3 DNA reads TGTGCCAGCGCGCCGGGGACTAGCGGGAGAGGTACCGGGGAGCTGTTTTTT.

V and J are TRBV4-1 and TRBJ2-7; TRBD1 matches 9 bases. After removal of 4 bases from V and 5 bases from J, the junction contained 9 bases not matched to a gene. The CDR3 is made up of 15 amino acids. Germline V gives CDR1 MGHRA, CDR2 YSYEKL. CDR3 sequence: CASSRGQGSLDEQYF. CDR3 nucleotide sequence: TGCGCCAGCAGCCGCGGACAGGGGTCGTTGGACGAGCAGTACTTC.

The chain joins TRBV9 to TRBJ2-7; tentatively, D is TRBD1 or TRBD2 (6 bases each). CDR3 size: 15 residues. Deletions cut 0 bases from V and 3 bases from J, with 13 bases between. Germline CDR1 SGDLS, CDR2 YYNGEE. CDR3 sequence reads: CASSVEAGGFYEQYF. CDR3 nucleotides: TGTGCCAGCAGCGTAGAAGCCGGGGGCTTCTACGAGCAGTACTTC.

CDR3 region: CATGGGLAGANVLTF. The CDR3 bases are TGCGCCACCGGGGGGGGACTGGCTGGGGCCAACGTCCTGACTTTC. The chain uses TRBV5-1 and TRBJ2-6, with 8 nucleotides matching TRBD2. CDR1 SGHRS and CDR2 YFSETQ come from the germline V gene. The V and J ends lost 9 bases and 2 bases, in that order; junction bases with no gene match: 7. The CDR3 has 15 residues.

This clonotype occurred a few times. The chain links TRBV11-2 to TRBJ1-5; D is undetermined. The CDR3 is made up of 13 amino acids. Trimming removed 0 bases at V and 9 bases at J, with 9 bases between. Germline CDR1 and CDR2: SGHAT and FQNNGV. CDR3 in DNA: TGTGCCAGCAGCTTAGATCGATCTATGCCCCAGCATTTT. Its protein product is CASSLDRSMPQHF. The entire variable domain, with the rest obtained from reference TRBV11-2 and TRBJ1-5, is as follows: EAGVAQSPRYKIIEKRQSVAFWCNPISGHATLYWYQQILGQGPKLLIQFQNNGVVDDSQLPKDRFSAERLKGVDSTLKIQPAKLEDSAVYLCASSLDRSMPQHFGDGTRLSIL.

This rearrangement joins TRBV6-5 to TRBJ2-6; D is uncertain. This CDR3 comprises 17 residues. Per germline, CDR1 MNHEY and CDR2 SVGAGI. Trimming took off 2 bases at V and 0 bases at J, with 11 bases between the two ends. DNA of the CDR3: TGTGCCAGCAGTTACGTGGGCTTCGGCTCTGGGGCCAACGTCCTGACTTTC. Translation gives CASSYVGFGSGANVLTF.

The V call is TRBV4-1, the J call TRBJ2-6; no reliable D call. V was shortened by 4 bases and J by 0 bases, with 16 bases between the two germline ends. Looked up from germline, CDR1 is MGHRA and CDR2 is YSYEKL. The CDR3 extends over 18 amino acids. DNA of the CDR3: TGCGCCAGCAGCCCCGACCGGGCAGTGCTCTCTGGGGCCAACGTCCTGACTTTC. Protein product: CASSPDRAVLSGANVLTF.

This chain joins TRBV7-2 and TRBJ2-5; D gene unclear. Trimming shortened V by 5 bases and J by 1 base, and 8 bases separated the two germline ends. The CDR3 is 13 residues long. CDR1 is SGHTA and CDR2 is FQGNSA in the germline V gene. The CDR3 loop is CASSPSAQETQYF. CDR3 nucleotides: TGTGCCAGCAGCCCCTCGGCCCAAGAGACCCAGTACTTC.

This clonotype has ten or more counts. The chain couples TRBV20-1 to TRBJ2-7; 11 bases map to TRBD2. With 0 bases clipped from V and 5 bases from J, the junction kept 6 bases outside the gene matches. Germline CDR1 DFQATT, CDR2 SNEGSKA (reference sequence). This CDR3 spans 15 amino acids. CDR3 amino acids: CSARDTSGSGHEQYF. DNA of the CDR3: TGCAGTGCTAGAGATACTAGCGGGAGTGGGCACGAGCAGTACTTC.

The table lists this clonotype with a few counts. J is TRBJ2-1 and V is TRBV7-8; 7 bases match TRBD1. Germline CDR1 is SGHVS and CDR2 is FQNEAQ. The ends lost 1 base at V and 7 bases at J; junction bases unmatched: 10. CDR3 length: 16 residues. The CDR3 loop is CASSLVWDSSRNEQFF. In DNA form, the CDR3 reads TGTGCCAGCAGCTTAGTCTGGGACAGTTCTCGGAATGAGCAGTTCTTC.

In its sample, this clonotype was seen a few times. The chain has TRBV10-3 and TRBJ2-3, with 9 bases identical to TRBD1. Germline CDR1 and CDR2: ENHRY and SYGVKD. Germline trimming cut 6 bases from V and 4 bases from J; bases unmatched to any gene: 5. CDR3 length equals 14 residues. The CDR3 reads CAIREGQGSDTQYF. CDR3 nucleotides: TGTGCCATCAGAGAGGGACAGGGTTCAGATACGCAGTATTTT.

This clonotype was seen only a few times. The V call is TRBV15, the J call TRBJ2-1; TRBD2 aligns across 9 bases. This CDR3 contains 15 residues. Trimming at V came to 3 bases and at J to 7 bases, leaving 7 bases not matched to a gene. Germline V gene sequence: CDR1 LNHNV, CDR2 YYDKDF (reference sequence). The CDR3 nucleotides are TGTGCCACCAGCAGTGTTAGCGGGAGACTGAATGAGCAGTTCTTC. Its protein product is CATSSVSGRLNEQFF.

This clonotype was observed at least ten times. For the CDR3, the DNA is TGTGCCAGCAATAAGGGAGGACCAACCGGGGAGCTGTTTTTT. Translation: CASNKGGPTGELFF. The chain combines TRBV28 with TRBJ2-2; TRBD2 is a possible D gene (6 bases). This CDR3 spans 14 amino acids. Deletions cut 7 bases from V and 5 bases from J, with 14 bases between. Germline V lookup: CDR1 MDHEN, CDR2 SYDVKM.

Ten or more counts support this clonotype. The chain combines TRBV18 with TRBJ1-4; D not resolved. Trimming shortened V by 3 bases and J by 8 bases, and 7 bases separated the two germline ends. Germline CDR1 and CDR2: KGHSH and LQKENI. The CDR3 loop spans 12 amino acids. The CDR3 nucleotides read TGTGCCAGCTCACCCAACAAGGAAAAACTGTTTTTT. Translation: CASSPNKEKLFF.

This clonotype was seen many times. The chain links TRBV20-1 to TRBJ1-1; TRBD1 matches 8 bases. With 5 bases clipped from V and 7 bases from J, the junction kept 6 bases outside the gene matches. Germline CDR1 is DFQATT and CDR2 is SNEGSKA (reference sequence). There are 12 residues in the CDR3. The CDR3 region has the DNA TGCAGTGCTTCTCACAGGGGGAATGAAGCTTTCTTT. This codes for CSASHRGNEAFF.

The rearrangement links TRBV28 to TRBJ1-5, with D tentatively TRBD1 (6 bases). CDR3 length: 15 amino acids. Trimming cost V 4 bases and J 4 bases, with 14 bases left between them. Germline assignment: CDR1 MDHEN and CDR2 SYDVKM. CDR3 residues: CASSSQGGGNQPQHF. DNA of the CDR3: TGTGCCAGCAGTTCCCAAGGGGGAGGAAATCAGCCCCAGCATTTT.

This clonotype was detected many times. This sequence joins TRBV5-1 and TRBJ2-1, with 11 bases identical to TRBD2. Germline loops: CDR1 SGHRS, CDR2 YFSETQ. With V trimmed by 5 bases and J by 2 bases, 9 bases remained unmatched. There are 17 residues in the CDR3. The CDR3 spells CASSRGSGRVTYNEQFF. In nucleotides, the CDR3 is TGCGCCAGCAGTCGGGGTAGCGGGAGGGTGACCTACAATGAGCAGTTCTTC. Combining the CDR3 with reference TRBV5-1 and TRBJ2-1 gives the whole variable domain KAGVTQTPRYLIKTRGQQVTLSCSPISGHRSVSWYQQTPGQGLQFLFEYFSETQRNKGNFPGRFSGRQFSNSRSEMNVSTLELGDSALYLCASSRGSGRVTYNEQFFGPGTRLTVL.

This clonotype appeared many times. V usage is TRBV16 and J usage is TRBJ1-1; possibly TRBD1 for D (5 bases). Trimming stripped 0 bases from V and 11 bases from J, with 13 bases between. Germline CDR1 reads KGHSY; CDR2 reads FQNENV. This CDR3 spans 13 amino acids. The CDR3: CASSQSVRGEAFF. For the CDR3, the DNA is TGTGCCAGCAGCCAATCTGTGAGAGGGGAGGCTTTCTTT.

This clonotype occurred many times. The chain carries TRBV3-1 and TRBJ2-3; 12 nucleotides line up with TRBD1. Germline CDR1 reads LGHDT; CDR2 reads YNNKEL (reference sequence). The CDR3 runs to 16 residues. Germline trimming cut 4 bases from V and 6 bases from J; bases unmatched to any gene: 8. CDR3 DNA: TGTGCCAGCAGCCTAACTGGGACAGGGGGCGAGGATACGCAGTATTTT. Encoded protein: CASSLTGTGGEDTQYF.

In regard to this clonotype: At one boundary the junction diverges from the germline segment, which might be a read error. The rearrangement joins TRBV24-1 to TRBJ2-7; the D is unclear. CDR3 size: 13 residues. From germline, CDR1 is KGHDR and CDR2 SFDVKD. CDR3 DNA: TGTGCCACCGGTGATATCAATGACTACGAGCAGTACTTC. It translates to CATGDINDYEQYF.